Sequencing of this T cell receptor (beta chain) was carried out in a study of shared clonotypes between healthy human individuals. This CDR3 has 17 amino acids. Per germline, CDR1 MGHRA and CDR2 YSYEKL. The V gene lost 0 bases and the J gene lost 5 bases, with 16 bases spanning the gap. As defined, naive CD8 cells were CD45RO-negative and positively selected for CCR7, with terminally differentiated effector memory CD45RA+ cells excluded. Profiling relied on immunoSEQ multiplex PCR, and the TCRdb table lists in-frame clones only, not all of them. The sample shows about 2.1 million clones, around 95% of them seen only once.

This receptor was obtained from a man between 18 and 35 years old in good health. Some clones in this sample may be carry-over from other donors' samples. The sequenced sample consisted of naive CD8+ T cells from PBMCs. The V and J genes are TRBV4-1 and TRBJ1-4; a possible D gene is TRBD1 (5 bases). Here the CDR3 reads CASSQDLPGPQNEKLFF. In DNA form, the CDR3 reads TGCGCCAGCAGCCAAGACCTCCCGGGACCCCAGAATGAAAAACTGTTTTTT.